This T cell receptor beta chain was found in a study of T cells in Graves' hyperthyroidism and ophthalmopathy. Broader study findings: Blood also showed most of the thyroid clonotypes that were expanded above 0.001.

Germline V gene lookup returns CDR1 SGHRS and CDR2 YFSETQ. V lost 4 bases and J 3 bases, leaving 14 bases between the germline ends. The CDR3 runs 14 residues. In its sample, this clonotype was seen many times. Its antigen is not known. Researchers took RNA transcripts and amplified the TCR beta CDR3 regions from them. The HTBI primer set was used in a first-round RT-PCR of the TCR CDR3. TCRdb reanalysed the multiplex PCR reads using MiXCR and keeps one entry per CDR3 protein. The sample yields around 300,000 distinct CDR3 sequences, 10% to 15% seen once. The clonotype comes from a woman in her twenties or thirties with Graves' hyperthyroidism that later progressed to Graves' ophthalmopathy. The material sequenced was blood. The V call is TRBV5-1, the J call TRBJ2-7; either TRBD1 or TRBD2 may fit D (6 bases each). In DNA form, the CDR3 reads TGCGCCAGCAGCCCTAGGGGGAGGAACTACGAGCAGTACTTC. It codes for CASSPRGRNYEQYF.